Included here is one TCR beta chain sequence, with context. This sample was included in a study of OX40 agonist ivuxolimab in advanced cancers. The V end lost 8 bases, the J end lost 4 bases, and 5 bases lay between the germline ends. CDR3 size: 10 residues. Germline V gene data show CDR1 as MNHNS and CDR2 as SASEGT. Repertoires were generated with immunoSEQ multiplex PCR, while TCRdb's copy carries only in-frame clones and drops some. The data show about 99,000 clones, with roughly 95% seen just once and 2% to 2.5% held by the top ten. The chain has TRBV6-1 and TRBJ1-1; D gene uncertain. This specimen was CD4+ or CD8+ T cells sorted from blood, taken in a trial of the OX40 agonist ivuxolimab. This sequence was found in an adult with an advanced solid tumor such as melanoma, head and neck, liver or kidney cancer. The CDR3 bases are TGTGCCAGCGGCCCCACTGAAGCTTTCTTT. This encodes CASGPTEAFF.